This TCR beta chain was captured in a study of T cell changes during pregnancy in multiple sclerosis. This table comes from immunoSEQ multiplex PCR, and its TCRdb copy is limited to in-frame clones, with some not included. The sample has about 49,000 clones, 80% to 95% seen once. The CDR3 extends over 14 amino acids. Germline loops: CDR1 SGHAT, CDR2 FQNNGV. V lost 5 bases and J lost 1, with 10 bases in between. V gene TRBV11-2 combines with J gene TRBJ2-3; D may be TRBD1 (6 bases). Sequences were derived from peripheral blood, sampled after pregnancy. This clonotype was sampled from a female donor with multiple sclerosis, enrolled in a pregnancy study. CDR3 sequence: CASSQGLGTDTQYF. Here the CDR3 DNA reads TGTGCCAGCAGCCAGGGGTTGGGCACAGATACGCAGTATTTT. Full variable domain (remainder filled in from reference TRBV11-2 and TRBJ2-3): EAGVAQSPRYKIIEKRQSVAFWCNPISGHATLYWYQQILGQGPKLLIQFQNNGVVDDSQLPKDRFSAERLKGVDSTLKIQPAKLEDSAVYLCASSQGLGTDTQYFGPGTRLTVL.